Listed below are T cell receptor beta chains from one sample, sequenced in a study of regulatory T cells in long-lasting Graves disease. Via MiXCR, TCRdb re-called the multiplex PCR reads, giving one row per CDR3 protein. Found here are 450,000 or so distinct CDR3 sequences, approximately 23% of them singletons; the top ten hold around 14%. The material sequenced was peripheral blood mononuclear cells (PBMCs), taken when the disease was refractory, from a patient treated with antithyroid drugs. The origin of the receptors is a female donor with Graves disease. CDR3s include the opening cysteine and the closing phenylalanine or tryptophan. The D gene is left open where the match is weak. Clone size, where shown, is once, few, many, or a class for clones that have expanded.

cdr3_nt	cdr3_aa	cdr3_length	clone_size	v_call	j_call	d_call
TGTGCCAGCGCAGGGGGTCGCAATCAGCCCCAGCATTTT	CASAGGRNQPQHF	13	many	TRBV6-1	TRBJ1-5	TRBD1
TGTGCCAGCTTTAGCGGGTCCTACGAGCAGTACTTC	CASFSGSYEQYF	12	many	TRBV28	TRBJ2-7	TRBD2
TGTGCCAGCAGGCCGGACAAACTAGATAGCAATCAGCCCCAGCATTTT	CASRPDKLDSNQPQHF	16	few	TRBV6-1	TRBJ1-5	-
TGTGCCAGCAGCTTAGCGCGAGGGCCTCGGACAGATACGCAGTATTTT	CASSLARGPRTDTQYF	16	few	TRBV7-9	TRBJ2-3	-
TGTGCCAGCAGCTCAATACGACAGCACTCTTCTGGCTACACCTTC	CASSSIRQHSSGYTF	15	many	TRBV11-2	TRBJ1-2	-
TGCAGTGCTTGGGAGGGGGCAAGTCAGCCCCAGCATTTT	CSAWEGASQPQHF	13	few	TRBV20-1	TRBJ1-5	TRBD1
TGTGCCTCAGGGGCGGGAACCTACGAGCAGTACTTC	CASGAGTYEQYF	12	few	TRBV6-1	TRBJ2-7	-
TGTGCCAGCAGCGTATTTTGGTCGAACGGAAACACCATATATTTT	CASSVFWSNGNTIYF	15	few	TRBV5-6	TRBJ1-3	-
TGTGCCAGCAGTTCCCACGGGGATGGAGAGACCCAGTACTTC	CASSSHGDGETQYF	14	many	TRBV6-5	TRBJ2-5	-
TGTGCCATCAGTGACGATCCTTATGGCTACACCTTC	CAISDDPYGYTF	12	few	TRBV10-3	TRBJ1-2	-
TGTGCCAGCAATCTGGACAGGTCCCCTTCCTACGAGCAGTACTTC	CASNLDRSPSYEQYF	15	many	TRBV28	TRBJ2-7	TRBD1
TGTGCCAGCAGTTCCCCCACCAGCCCAGCGCGGCGGGCTTTCTTT	CASSSPTSPARRAFF	15	many	TRBV28	TRBJ1-1	-
TGTGCCAGCAGCCAAGATCGGGGAATCACTGAAGCTTTCTTT	CASSQDRGITEAFF	14	-	TRBV14	TRBJ1-1	-
TGTGCCAGCAGTCCTCCGGGACTTCTGAGGTATGGCTACACCTTC	CASSPPGLLRYGYTF	15	many	TRBV28	TRBJ1-2	-
TGTGCCATCAGTCATCAAACTTTCGGGGGGCCAGTCGAGACCCAGTACTTC	CAISHQTFGGPVETQYF	17	-	TRBV10-3	TRBJ2-5	-
TGTGCCACTCCTGGGGGCACACACAATATGAACACTGAAACTTTCTTT	CATPGGTHNMNTETFF	16	-	TRBV6-1	TRBJ1-1	-
TGTGCCAGCAGTTTCCGGGGGCGCTTGAACGAGCAGTACTTC	CASSFRGRLNEQYF	14	many	TRBV27	TRBJ2-7	-
TGTGCCAGCAGTGAAAGGGATCGCCGGCGCATTCAGTACTTC	CASSERDRRRIQYF	14	-	TRBV2	TRBJ2-4	-
TGTGCCAGCAGTCACGAACTAGAGACCCAGTACTTC	CASSHELETQYF	12	many	TRBV6-2/TRBV6-3	TRBJ2-5	-
TGCGCCAGCAGTCCTCAGCAGACCTATGGCTACACCTTC	CASSPQQTYGYTF	13	-	TRBV5-1	TRBJ1-2	-
TGTGCCAGCATAGGTGACGGGGGAGAGAGGTACAATGAGCAGTTCTTC	CASIGDGGERYNEQFF	16	few	TRBV28	TRBJ2-1	-
TGCAGCGTTGTGTGGAGGGACACCTCGAACACTGAAGCTTTCTTT	CSVVWRDTSNTEAFF	15	many	TRBV29-1	TRBJ1-1	-
TGTGCCAGCAGTTACCCTGAAGGGGGGAAGATTGAAGCTTTCTTT	CASSYPEGGKIEAFF	15	many	TRBV6-5	TRBJ1-1	-
TGTGCCAGCAGTGGACCGGGACTAGCTGTCTACGAGCAGTACTTC	CASSGPGLAVYEQYF	15	many	TRBV28	TRBJ2-7	TRBD2
TGTGCCAGCAGCTCCCACCCCGGAAACACTGAAGCTTTCTTT	CASSSHPGNTEAFF	14	many	TRBV7-2	TRBJ1-1	-
TGTGCCAGCAGTTTATTCACGGGGGAAAAACTGTTTTTT	CASSLFTGEKLFF	13	many	TRBV27	TRBJ1-4	-
TGTGCCAGCAGAAAGGGGGCCGCGTCCTATGGCTACACCTTC	CASRKGAASYGYTF	14	-	TRBV12-3/TRBV12-4	TRBJ1-2	TRBD1
TGTGCCAGCAGTTTAGGGAGCAATGAGCAGTTCTTC	CASSLGSNEQFF	12	many	TRBV12-3/TRBV12-4	TRBJ2-1	-
TGCGCCAGCAGCTTCCTTGATCCGGGAATCGGGGAGCTGTTTTTT	CASSFLDPGIGELFF	15	few	TRBV5-1	TRBJ2-2	-
TGCAGTGCCCGCCGGGACTTCGATCAGCCCCAGCATTTT	CSARRDFDQPQHF	13	few	TRBV20-1	TRBJ1-5	-
TGTGCCAGCAGCCAAGCCATAGCGGGAGGAAGCGAGCAGTACTTC	CASSQAIAGGSEQYF	15	-	TRBV4-2	TRBJ2-7	TRBD2
TGTGCCAGCAGTCCCCTCCCAGGGAAAGGCTACACCTTC	CASSPLPGKGYTF	13	many	TRBV27	TRBJ1-2	-
TGTGCCAGCGGCCGGGAGTACCTCTACGAGCAGTACTTC	CASGREYLYEQYF	13	many	TRBV28	TRBJ2-7	-
TGTGCCTGGAGTCACGGGGATCAAGTTGAAGCTTTCTTT	CAWSHGDQVEAFF	13	-	TRBV30	TRBJ1-1	-
TGTGCCAGCAGTTTCTCGCGCAGGAAGACCGGGGAGCTGTTTTTT	CASSFSRRKTGELFF	15	many	TRBV28	TRBJ2-2	-
TGTGCCAGCAGCACCGGGACAGAGGGAAATTCACCCCTCCACTTT	CASSTGTEGNSPLHF	15	-	TRBV28	TRBJ1-6	TRBD1
TGTGCCAGCAGCCAGGACACCGGGCAAGAGACCCAGTACTTC	CASSQDTGQETQYF	14	many	TRBV7-3	TRBJ2-5	-
TGTGCCAGCATGCCGGGGTTCGGGGAGCAGTACTTC	CASMPGFGEQYF	12	-	TRBV6-1	TRBJ2-7	-
TGTGCCAGCAGCTTATCGGGCCCCGGCACAGATACGCAGTATTTT	CASSLSGPGTDTQYF	15	-	TRBV5-8	TRBJ2-3	-
TGTGCCAGCAGTTTAGCCGGGACTAGCGGCGGAGAGACCCAGTACTTC	CASSLAGTSGGETQYF	16	many	TRBV28	TRBJ2-5	TRBD2
TGTGCCAGCATATGGGCGGGGGGTAACTACGAGCAGTACTTC	CASIWAGGNYEQYF	14	many	TRBV28	TRBJ2-7	TRBD2
TGTGCCAGCAGCGTCGCGGGGGCGTCCTACGAGCAGTACTTC	CASSVAGASYEQYF	14	many	TRBV9	TRBJ2-7	-
TGTGCCAGCACCCAAGGACAGGGGGCAGATACGCAGTATTTT	CASTQGQGADTQYF	14	-	TRBV7-3	TRBJ2-3	TRBD1
TGTGCCAGCAGCTTCTTAGTCGGCTCGCAGACCCAGTACTTC	CASSFLVGSQTQYF	14	few	TRBV5-6	TRBJ2-5	-
TGTGCCAGCAGTTTATGGGCTAGCGGGAGCTACGAGCAGTACTTC	CASSLWASGSYEQYF	15	many	TRBV28	TRBJ2-7	TRBD2
TGTGCCAGCAGCATAGCGCGGACAGGGAGCTACGAGCAGTACTTC	CASSIARTGSYEQYF	15	few	TRBV6-2/TRBV6-3	TRBJ2-7	TRBD1
TGTGCCAGCAGCGTCGACAGGGGGCGCGACGAGCAGTACTTC	CASSVDRGRDEQYF	14	-	TRBV5-5	TRBJ2-7	TRBD1
TGTGCCAGCAGTTTAAATGTCAGGGAATTT	CASSLNVREF	10	-	TRBV28	TRBJ1-5	-
TGTGCCATCAGTGAGGACGGGACTAGCGGGGGACCAAGCTCCTACAATGAGCAGTTCTTC	CAISEDGTSGGPSSYNEQFF	20	-	TRBV10-3	TRBJ2-1	TRBD2
TGCAGCGTTGCCCCCGACGGACCTTACGAGCAGTACTTC	CSVAPDGPYEQYF	13	many	TRBV29-1	TRBJ2-7	-
TGCAGTGCAAGCGCGCTCCTGGAAGTGAGTTACGAGCAGTACTTC	CSASALLEVSYEQYF	15	few	TRBV20-1	TRBJ2-7	-
TGTGCCAGCAGCTTAGTCACCCAAGAGACCCAGTACTTC	CASSLVTQETQYF	13	many	TRBV7-2	TRBJ2-5	-
TGTGCCACCAGCAACGGGGAGAACACCGGGGAGCTGTTTTTT	CATSNGENTGELFF	14	few	TRBV15	TRBJ2-2	-
TGCAGTGCTCCCCATTGGGGGGCGTACACCGGGGAGCTGTTTTTT	CSAPHWGAYTGELFF	15	-	TRBV20-1	TRBJ2-2	-
TGTGCCAGCTCACCACTTGACCGGGAGCTGTTTTTT	CASSPLDRELFF	12	-	TRBV18	TRBJ2-2	-
TGTGCCAGCAGCTTAAGCCCAGGGGGAATCAACACCGGGGAGCTGTTTTTT	CASSLSPGGINTGELFF	17	-	TRBV7-3	TRBJ2-2	TRBD1
TGCGCCAGCAGCTTCTGGGACGGAAACTATGGCTACACCTTC	CASSFWDGNYGYTF	14	many	TRBV5-1	TRBJ1-2	-
TGTGCCAGCAGCATGGGGGGCCGGTACAATGAGCAGTTCTTC	CASSMGGRYNEQFF	14	-	TRBV28	TRBJ2-1	-
TGTGCCAGCAGTCGGGGGGATATTGCCGGGGAGCTGTTTTTT	CASSRGDIAGELFF	14	many	TRBV27	TRBJ2-2	TRBD2
TGCAGCGTTGAGGGGGGGGCAGGTACCGAAGCTTTCTTT	CSVEGGAGTEAFF	13	-	TRBV29-1	TRBJ1-1	-